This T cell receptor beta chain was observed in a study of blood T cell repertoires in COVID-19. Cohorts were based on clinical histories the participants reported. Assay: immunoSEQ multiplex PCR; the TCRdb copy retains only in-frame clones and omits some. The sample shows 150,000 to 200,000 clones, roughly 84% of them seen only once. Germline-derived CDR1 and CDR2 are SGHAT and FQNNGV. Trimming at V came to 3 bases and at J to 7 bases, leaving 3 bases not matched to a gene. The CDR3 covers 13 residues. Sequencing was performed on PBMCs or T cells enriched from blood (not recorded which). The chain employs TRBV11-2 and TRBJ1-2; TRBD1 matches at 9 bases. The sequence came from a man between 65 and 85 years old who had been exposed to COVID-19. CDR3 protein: CASSLDRGPGYTF. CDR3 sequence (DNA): TGTGCCAGCAGCTTGGACAGGGGACCTGGCTACACCTTC.